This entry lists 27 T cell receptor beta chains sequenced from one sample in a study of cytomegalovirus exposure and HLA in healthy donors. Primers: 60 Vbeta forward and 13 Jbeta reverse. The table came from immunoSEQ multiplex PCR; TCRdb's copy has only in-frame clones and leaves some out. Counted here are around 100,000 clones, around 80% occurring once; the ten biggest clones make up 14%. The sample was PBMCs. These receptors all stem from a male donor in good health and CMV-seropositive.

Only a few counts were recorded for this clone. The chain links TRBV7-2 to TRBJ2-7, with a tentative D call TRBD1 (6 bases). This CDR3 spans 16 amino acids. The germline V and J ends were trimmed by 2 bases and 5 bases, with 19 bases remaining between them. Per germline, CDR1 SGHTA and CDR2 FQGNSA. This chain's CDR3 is CASSLTPGQGTDEQYF. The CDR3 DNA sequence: TGTGCCAGCAGCTTAACCCCAGGGCAGGGGACCGACGAGCAGTACTTC.

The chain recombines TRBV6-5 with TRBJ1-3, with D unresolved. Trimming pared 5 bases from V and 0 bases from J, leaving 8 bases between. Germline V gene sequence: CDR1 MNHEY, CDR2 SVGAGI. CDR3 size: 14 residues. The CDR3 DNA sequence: TGTGCCAGCAGTACTAGGCCCTCTGGAAACACCATATATTTT. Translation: CASSTRPSGNTIYF.

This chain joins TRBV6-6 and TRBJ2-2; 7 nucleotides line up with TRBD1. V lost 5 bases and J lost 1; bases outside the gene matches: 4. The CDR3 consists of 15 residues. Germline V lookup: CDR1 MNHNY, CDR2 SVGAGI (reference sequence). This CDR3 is CASSARQGNTGELFF. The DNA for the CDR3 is TGTGCCAGCAGTGCTCGACAGGGGAACACCGGGGAGCTGTTTTTT.

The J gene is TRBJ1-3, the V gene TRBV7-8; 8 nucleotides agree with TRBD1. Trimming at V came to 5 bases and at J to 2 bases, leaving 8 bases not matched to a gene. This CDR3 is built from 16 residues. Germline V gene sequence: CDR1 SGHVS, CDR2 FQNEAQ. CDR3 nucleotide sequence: TGTGCCAGCAGCACCCGACAGGGGAACCCTGGAAACACCATATATTTT. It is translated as CASSTRQGNPGNTIYF.

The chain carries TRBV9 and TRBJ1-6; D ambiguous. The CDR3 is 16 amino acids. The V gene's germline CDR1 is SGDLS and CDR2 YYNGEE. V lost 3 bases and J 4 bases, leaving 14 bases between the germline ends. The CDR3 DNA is TGTGCCAGCAGCGGGAATGGAGAGGAGTATAATTCACCCCTCCACTTT. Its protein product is CASSGNGEEYNSPLHF. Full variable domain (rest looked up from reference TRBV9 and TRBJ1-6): DSGVTQTPKHLITATGQRVTLRCSPRSGDLSVYWYQQSLDQGLQFLIQYYNGEERAKGNILERFSAQQFPDLHSELNLSSLELGDSALYFCASSGNGEEYNSPLHFGNGTRLTVT.

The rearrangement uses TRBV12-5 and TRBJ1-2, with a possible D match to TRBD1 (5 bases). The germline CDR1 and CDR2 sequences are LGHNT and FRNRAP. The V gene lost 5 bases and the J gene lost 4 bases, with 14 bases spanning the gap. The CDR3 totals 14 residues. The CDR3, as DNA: TGTGCTAGTGGTCGCAGGACATTCAGCTATGGCTACACCTTC. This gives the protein CASGRRTFSYGYTF.

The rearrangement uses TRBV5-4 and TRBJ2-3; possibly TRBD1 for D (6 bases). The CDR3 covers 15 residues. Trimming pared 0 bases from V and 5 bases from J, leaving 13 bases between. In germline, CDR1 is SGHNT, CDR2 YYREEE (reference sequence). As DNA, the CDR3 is TGTGCCAGCAGCTTGGGTGGGGGCCGTGGAGATACGCAGTATTTT. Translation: CASSLGGGRGDTQYF.

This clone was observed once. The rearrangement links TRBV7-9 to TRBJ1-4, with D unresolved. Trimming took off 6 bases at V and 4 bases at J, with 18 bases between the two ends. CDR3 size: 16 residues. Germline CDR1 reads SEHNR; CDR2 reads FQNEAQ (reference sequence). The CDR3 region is CASSPPGGRHNEKLFF. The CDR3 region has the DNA TGTGCCAGCAGTCCCCCCGGTGGCAGACATAATGAAAAACTGTTTTTT.

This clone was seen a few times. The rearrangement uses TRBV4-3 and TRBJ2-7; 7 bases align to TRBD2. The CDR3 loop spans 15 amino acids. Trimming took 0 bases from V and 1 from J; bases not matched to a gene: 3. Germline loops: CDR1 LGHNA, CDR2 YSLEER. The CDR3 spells CASSQEAGLSYEQYF. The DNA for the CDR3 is TGCGCCAGCAGCCAAGAAGCGGGACTATCCTACGAGCAGTACTTC.

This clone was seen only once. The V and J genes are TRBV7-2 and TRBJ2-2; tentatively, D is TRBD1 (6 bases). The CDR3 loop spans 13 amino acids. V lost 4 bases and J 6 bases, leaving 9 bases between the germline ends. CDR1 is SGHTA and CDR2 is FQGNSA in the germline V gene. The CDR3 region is CASSSTGSGELFF. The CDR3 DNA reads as TGTGCCAGCAGCTCCACAGGGTCCGGGGAGCTGTTTTTT.

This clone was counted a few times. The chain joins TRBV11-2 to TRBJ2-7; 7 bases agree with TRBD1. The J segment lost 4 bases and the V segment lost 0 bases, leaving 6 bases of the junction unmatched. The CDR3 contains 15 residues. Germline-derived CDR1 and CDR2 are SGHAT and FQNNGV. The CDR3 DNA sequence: TGTGCCAGCAGCTTAGATGGGACAGCGATATACGAGCAGTACTTC. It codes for CASSLDGTAIYEQYF.

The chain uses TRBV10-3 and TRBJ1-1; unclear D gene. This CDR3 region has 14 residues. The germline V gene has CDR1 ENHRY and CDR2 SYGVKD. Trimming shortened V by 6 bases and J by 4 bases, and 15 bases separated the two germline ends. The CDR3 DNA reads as TGTGCCATCAGCGCCTTCGGAGGGTCCACTGAAGCTTTCTTT. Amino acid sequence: CAISAFGGSTEAFF.

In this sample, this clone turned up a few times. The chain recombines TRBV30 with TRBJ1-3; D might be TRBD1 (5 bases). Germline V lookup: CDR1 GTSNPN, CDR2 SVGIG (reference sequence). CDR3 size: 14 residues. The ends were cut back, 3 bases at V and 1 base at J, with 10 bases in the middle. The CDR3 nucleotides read TGTGCCTGGAGCAAAGGGGTATCTGGAAACACCATATATTTT. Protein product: CAWSKGVSGNTIYF.

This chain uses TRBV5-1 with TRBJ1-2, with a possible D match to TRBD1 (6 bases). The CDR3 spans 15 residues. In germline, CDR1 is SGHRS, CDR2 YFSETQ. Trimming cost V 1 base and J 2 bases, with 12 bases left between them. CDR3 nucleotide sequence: TGCGCCAGCAGCTTGAATGGGGACATCAACTATGGCTACACCTTC. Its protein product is CASSLNGDINYGYTF.

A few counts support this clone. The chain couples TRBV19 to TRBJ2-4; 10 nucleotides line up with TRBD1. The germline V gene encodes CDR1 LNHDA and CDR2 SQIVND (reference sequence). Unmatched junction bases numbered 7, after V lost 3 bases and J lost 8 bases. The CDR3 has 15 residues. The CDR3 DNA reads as TGTGCCAGTAGTATTGGGACAGGGGACGTGGACATTCAGTACTTC. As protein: CASSIGTGDVDIQYF.

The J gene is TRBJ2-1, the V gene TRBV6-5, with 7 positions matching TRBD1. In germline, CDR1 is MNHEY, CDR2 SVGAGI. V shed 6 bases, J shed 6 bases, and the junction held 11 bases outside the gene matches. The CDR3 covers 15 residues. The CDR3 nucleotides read TGTGCCAGCAGCCGCCAGGGACAGTCGGCCAATGAGCAGTTCTTC. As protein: CASSRQGQSANEQFF.

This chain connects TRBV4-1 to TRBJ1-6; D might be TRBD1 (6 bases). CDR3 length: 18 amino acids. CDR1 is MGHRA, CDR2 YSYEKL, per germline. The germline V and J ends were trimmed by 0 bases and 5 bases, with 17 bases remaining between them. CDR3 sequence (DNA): TGCGCCAGCAGCCAAGAAGGACGGGTGGACAGAAATAATTCACCCCTCCACTTT. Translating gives CASSQEGRVDRNNSPLHF.

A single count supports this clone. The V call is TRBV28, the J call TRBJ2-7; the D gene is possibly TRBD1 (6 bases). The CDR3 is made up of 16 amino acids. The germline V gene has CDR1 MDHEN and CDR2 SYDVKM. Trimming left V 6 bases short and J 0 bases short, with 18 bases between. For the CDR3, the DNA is TGTGCCAGCAGGGGGCCCAGGGGCTATAGCTCCTACGAGCAGTACTTC. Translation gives CASRGPRGYSSYEQYF.

The CDR3 DNA follows: TGTGCCAGCAGCTTTAAGGGACTAGCGGGGGGATCTCGGGCGACCCAGTACTTC. It translates to CASSFKGLAGGSRATQYF. The J gene is TRBJ2-5, the V gene TRBV5-4; 15 bases map to TRBD2. The CDR3 totals 18 residues. The junction had 12 bases not matched to a gene; V was cut back by 2 bases and J by 7 bases. The V gene's germline CDR1 is SGHNT and CDR2 YYREEE (reference sequence).

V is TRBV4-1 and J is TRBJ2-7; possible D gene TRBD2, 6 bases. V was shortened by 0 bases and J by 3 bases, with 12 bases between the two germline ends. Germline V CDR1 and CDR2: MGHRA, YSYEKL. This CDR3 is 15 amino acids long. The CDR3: CASSQEEGGYYEQYF. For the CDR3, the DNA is TGCGCCAGCAGCCAAGAGGAGGGTGGCTACTACGAGCAGTACTTC.

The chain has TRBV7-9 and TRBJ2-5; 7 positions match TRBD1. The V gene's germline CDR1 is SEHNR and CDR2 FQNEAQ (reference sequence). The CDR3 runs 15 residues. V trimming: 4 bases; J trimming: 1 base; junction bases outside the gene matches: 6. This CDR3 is CASSSIQGRQETQYF. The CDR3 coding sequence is TGTGCCAGCAGCTCAATACAGGGGCGCCAAGAGACCCAGTACTTC.

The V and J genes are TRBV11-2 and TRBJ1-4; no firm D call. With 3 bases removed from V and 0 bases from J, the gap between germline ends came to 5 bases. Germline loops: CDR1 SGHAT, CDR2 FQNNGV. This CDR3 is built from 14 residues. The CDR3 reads CASSLGATNEKLFF. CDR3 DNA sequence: TGTGCCAGCAGCTTGGGCGCAACTAATGAAAAACTGTTTTTT.

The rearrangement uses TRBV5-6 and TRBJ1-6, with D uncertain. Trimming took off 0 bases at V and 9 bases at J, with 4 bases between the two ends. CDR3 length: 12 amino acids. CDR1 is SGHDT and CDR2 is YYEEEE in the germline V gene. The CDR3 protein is CASSLVSSPLHF. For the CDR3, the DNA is TGTGCCAGCAGCTTGGTTAGTTCACCCCTCCACTTT.

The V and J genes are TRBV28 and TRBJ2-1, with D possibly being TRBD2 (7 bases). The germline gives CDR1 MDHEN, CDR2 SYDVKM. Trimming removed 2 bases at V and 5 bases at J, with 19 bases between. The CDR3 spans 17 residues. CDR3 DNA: TGTGCCAGCAGTTTAGGGAAGGGGGGGAGTCTTCACAATGAGCAGTTCTTC. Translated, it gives CASSLGKGGSLHNEQFF.

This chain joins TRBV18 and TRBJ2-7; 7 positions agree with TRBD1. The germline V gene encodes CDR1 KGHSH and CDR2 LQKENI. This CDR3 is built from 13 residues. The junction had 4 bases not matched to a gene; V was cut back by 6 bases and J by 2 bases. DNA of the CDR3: TGTGCCAGCTCGTCGGGACAGACCTACGAGCAGTACTTC. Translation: CASSSGQTYEQYF. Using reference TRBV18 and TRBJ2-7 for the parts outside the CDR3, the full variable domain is NAGVMQNPRHLVRRRGQEARLRCSPMKGHSHVYWYRQLPEEGLKFMVYLQKENIIDESGMPKERFSAEFPKEGPSILRIQQVVRGDSAAYFCASSSGQTYEQYFGPGTRLTVT.

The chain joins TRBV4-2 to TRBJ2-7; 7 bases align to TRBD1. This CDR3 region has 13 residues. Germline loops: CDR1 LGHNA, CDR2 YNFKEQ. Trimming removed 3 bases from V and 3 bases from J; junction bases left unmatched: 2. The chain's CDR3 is CASSQRTGYEQYF. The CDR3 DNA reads TGTGCCAGCAGCCAGAGGACAGGCTACGAGCAGTACTTC.

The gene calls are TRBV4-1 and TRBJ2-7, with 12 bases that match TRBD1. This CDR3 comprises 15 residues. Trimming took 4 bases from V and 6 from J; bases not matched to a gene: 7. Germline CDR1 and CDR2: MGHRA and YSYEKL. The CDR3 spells CASSRPGQGASEQYF. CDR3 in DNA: TGCGCCAGCAGCCGCCCGGGACAGGGGGCCAGCGAGCAGTACTTC.